This entry concerns a single T cell receptor (beta chain). Its specificity is not known. This CDR3 contains 13 residues. Trimming removed 0 bases at V and 8 bases at J, with 7 bases between. CDR1 is SGHAT and CDR2 is FQNNGV in the germline V gene. Clones were read by immunoSEQ multiplex PCR, and TCRdb kept only the in-frame ones, dropping some. The table includes 15,000 to 20,000 clones, approximately 84% detected once. The data stem from a study of CD4+ T cells in melanoma. General study results and limits: Reportedly, melanoma neoantigen-specific CD4+ T cells showed varied differentiation states. CD8+ T cell, macrophage and B cell function reportedly correlated with neoantigen-specific CD4+ T cells.

Material for sequencing was cells from a culture (not recorded whether cultured in vitro). V and J are TRBV11-2 and TRBJ1-4; no clear D gene. The sequence was collected from a human donor with melanoma. The CDR3 DNA is TGTGCCAGCAGCTTAGATAAAGACGAAAAACTGTTTTTT. Protein product: CASSLDKDEKLFF.